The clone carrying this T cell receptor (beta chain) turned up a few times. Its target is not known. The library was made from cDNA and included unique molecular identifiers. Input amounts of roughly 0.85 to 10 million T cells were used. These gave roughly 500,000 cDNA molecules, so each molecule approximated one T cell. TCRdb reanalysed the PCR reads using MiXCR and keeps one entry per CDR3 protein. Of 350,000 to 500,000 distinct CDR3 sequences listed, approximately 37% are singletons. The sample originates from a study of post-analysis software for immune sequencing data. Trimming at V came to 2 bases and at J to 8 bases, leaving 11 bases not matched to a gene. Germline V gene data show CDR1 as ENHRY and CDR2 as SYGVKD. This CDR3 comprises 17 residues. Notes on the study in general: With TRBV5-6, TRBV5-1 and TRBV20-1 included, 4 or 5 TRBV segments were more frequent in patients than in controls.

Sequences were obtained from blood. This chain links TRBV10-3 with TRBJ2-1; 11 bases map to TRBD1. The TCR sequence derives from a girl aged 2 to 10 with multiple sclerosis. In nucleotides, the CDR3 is TGTGCCATCAGTGAGCCGGACCGGGACAGGGGGTACGATGAGCAGTTCTTC. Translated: CAISEPDRDRGYDEQFF.